This T cell receptor beta chain stems from a study of T cell changes during pregnancy in multiple sclerosis. The CDR3 runs to 14 residues. Germline V gene sequence: CDR1 SGHRS, CDR2 YFSETQ. Trimming removed 3 bases from V and 5 bases from J; junction bases left unmatched: 6. Sequencing used immunoSEQ multiplex PCR; TCRdb keeps in-frame clones, though not all of them. The sample has approximately 32,000 clones, about 93% seen once; the top ten hold 0.41%. V gene TRBV5-1 combines with J gene TRBJ2-5; 8 bases match TRBD1. The receptor's source is a female donor with multiple sclerosis, enrolled in a pregnancy study. Sample: CD4+ T cells from peripheral blood mononuclear cells, taken in the second trimester of pregnancy. This chain's CDR3 is CASSSTGVRETQYF. The CDR3 DNA reads as TGCGCCAGCAGCTCGACAGGGGTTCGGGAGACCCAGTACTTC.